This TCR beta chain was observed in a study of blood T cell repertoires in COVID-19. Profiling relied on immunoSEQ multiplex PCR, and the TCRdb table lists in-frame clones only, not all of them. Among under 350,000 clones listed, 90% were seen once. The CDR3 length is 15 residues. V was trimmed by 3 bases and J by 4 bases, leaving 15 bases between them. CDR1 is MNHNS and CDR2 is SASEGT in the germline V gene. This rearrangement joins TRBV6-1 to TRBJ1-1; TRBD1 is a possible D gene (5 bases). The sequenced sample was PBMCs or T cells enriched from blood (not recorded which). The TCR was taken from a man aged 60-69 years who had recovered from COVID-19. The CDR3 coding sequence is TGTGCCAGCAGTGACGGGTTAGGGGTCGTCACTGAAGCTTTCTTT. It specifies CASSDGLGVVTEAFF.